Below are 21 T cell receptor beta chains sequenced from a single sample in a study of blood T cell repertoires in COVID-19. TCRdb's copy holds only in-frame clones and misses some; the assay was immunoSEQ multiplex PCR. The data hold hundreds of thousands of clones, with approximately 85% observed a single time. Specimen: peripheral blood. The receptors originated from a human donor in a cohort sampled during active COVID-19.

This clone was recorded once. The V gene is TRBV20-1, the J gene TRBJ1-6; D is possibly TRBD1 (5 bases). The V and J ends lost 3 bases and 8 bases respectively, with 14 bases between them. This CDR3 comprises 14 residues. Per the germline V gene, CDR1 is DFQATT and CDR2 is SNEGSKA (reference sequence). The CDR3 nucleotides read TGCAGTGCTAGTGGTGCAGGGTCGGATTCACCCCTCCACTTT. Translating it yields CSASGAGSDSPLHF.

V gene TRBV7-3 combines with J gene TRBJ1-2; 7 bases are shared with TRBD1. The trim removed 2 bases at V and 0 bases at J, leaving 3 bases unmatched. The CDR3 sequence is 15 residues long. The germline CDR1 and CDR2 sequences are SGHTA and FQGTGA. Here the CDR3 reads CASSLGGQPNYGYTF. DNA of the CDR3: TGTGCCAGCAGCTTAGGGGGACAGCCTAACTATGGCTACACCTTC.

The CDR3 sequence: CASSLAGSVSTGELFF. The CDR3 region has the DNA TGTGCCAGCAGTTTAGCAGGGTCGGTTTCCACCGGGGAGCTGTTTTTT. V gene TRBV27 combines with J gene TRBJ2-2; tentative D call: TRBD1 (5 bases). CDR3 length: 16 residues. CDR1 is MNHEY and CDR2 is SMNVEV in the germline V gene (reference sequence). Trimming left V 2 bases short and J 4 bases short, with 14 bases between.

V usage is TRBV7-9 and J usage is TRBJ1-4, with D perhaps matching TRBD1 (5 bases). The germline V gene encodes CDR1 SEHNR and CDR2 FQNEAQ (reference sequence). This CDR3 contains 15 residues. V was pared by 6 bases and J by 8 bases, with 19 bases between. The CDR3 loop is CASSQGYLEGEKLFF. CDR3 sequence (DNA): TGTGCCAGCAGTCAGGGATACTTGGAAGGGGAAAAACTGTTTTTT.

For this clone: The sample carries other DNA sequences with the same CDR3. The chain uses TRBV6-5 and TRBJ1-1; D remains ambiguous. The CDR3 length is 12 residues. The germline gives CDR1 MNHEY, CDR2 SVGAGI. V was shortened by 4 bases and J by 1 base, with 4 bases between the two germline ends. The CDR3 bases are TGTGCCAGCAGTTCCAGGAACACTGAAGCTTTCTTT. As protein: CASSSRNTEAFF.

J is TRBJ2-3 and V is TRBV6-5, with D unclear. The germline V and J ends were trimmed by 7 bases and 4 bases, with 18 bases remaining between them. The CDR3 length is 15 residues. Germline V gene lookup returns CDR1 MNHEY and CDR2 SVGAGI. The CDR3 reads CASTRLRTGSDTQYF. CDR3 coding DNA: TGTGCCAGCACGAGGCTCCGTACTGGGTCAGATACGCAGTATTTT.

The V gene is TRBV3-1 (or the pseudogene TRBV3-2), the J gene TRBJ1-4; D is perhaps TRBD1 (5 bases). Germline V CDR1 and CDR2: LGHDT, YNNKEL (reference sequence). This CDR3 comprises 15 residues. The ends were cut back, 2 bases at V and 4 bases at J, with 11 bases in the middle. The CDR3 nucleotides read TGTGCCAGCAGCCAATCAGACGGACATAATGAAAAACTGTTTTTT. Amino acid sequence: CASSQSDGHNEKLFF.

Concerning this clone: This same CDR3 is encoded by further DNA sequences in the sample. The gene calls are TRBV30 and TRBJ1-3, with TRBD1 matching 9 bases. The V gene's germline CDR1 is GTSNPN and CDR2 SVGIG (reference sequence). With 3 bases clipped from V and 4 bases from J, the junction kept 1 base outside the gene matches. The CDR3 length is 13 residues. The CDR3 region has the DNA TGTGCCTGGAGGGGACAGGGAGGAAACACCATATATTTT. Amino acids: CAWRGQGGNTIYF. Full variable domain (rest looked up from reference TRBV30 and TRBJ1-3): SQTIHQWPATLVQPVGSPLSLECTVEGTSNPNLYWYRQAAGRGLQLLFYSVGIGQISSEVPQNLSASRPQDRQFILSSKKLLLSDSGFYLCAWRGQGGNTIYFGEGSWLTVV.

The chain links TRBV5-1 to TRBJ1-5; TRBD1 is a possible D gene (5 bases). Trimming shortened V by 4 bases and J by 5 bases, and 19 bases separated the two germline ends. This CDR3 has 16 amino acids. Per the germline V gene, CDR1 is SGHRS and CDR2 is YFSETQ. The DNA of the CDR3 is TGCGCCAGCAGCCCCACGGATCGAGGAGGGGATCAGCCCCAGCATTTT. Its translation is CASSPTDRGGDQPQHF.

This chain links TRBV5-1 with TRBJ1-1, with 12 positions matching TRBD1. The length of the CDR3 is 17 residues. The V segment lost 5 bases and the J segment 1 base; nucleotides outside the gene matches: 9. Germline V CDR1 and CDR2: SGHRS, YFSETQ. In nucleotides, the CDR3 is TGCGCCAGCAGAACCGGGACAGGGGGCGTTCGGAACACTGAAGCTTTCTTT. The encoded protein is CASRTGTGGVRNTEAFF.

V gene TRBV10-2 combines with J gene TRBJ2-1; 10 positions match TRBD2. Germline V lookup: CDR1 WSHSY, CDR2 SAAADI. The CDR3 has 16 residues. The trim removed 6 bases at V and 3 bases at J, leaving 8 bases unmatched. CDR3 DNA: TGCGCCAGCAGCTCGGTAGCGGGGGGCCTCTACAATGAGCAGTTCTTC. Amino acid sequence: CASSSVAGGLYNEQFF.

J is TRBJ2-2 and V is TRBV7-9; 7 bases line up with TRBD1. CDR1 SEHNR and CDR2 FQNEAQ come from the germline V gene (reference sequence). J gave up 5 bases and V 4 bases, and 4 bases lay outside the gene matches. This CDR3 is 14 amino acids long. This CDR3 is CASSYRGPTGELFF. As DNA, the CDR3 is TGTGCCAGCAGCTACAGGGGACCTACCGGGGAGCTGTTTTTT.

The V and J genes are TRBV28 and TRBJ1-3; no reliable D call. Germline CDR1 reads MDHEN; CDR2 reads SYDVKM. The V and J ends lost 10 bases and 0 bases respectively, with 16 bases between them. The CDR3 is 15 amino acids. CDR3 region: CATQRQQNSGNTIYF. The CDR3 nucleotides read TGTGCCACCCAAAGACAACAGAACTCTGGAAACACCATATATTTT.

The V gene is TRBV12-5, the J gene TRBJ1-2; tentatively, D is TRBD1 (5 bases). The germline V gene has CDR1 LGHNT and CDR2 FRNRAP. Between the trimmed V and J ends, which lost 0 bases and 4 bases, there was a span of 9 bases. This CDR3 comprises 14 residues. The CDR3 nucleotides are TGTGCTAGTGGTTTGGTGGGGGGGATCTATGGCTACACCTTC. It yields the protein CASGLVGGIYGYTF.

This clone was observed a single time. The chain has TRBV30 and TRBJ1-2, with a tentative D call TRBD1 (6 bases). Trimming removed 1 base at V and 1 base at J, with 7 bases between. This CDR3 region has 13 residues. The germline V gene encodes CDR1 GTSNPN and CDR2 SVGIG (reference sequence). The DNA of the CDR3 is TGTGCCTGGAGTGACAGGGATAACTATGGCTACACCTTC. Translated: CAWSDRDNYGYTF.

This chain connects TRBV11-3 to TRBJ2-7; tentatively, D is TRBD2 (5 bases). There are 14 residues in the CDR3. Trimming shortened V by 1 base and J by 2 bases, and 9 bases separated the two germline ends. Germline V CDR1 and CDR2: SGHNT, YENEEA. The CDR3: CASSLAGLTYEQYF. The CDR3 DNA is TGTGCCAGCAGCTTAGCTGGACTTACCTACGAGCAGTACTTC.

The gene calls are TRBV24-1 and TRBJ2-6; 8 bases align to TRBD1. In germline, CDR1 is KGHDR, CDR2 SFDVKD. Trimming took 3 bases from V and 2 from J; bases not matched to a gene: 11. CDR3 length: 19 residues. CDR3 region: CATSDRGQARKTGANVLTF. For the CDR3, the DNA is TGTGCCACCAGTGATAGGGGACAGGCTAGGAAGACTGGGGCCAACGTCCTGACTTTC.

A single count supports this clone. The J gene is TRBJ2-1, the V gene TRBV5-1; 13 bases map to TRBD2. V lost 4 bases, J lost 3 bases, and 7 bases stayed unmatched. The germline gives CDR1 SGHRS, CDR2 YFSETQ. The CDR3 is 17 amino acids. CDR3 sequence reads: CASSLTSGGAIYNEQFF. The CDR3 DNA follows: TGCGCCAGCAGCCTTACTAGCGGGGGGGCTATCTACAATGAGCAGTTCTTC.

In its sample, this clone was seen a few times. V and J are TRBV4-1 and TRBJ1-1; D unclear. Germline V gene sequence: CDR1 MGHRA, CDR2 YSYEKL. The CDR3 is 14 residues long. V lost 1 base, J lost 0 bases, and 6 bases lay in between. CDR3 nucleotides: TGCGCCAGCAGCCAAGGCGTCATGAACACTGAAGCTTTCTTT. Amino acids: CASSQGVMNTEAFF.

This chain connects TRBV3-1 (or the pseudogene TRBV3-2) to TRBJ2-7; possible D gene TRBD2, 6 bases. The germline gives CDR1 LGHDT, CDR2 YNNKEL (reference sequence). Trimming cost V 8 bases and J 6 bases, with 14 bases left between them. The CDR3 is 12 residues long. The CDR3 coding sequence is TGTGCCAGCTCCCCGGGGGAACGCGAGCAGTACTTC. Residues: CASSPGEREQYF.

The CDR3, as DNA: TGTGCCAGCAGCTTAGAAATACTAGCAGATACGCAGTATTTT. It specifies CASSLEILADTQYF. This chain uses TRBV11-2 with TRBJ2-3; D may be TRBD2 (5 bases). Trimming took off 0 bases at V and 4 bases at J, with 8 bases between the two ends. This CDR3 spans 14 amino acids. Germline V CDR1 and CDR2: SGHAT, FQNNGV. Filled out from reference TRBV11-2 and TRBJ2-3, the complete variable domain reads EAGVAQSPRYKIIEKRQSVAFWCNPISGHATLYWYQQILGQGPKLLIQFQNNGVVDDSQLPKDRFSAERLKGVDSTLKIQPAKLEDSAVYLCASSLEILADTQYFGPGTRLTVL.